These 21 T cell receptor beta chains were all obtained from the same sample, sequenced in a study of T cell responses to AZD1222 COVID-19 vaccine. Assay: immunoSEQ multiplex PCR; the TCRdb copy retains only in-frame clones and omits some. The sample yields 65,000 to 100,000 clones, around nine tenths seen once. The starting material was peripheral blood, obtained 28 days after the second AZD1222 dose. The receptor set was obtained from an adult who received the AZD1222 COVID-19 vaccine.

The chain links TRBV24-1 to TRBJ2-2; a weak D match, TRBD2 (5 bases). The CDR3 consists of 15 residues. Germline lookup yields CDR1 KGHDR and CDR2 SFDVKD. V dropped 3 bases and J dropped 3 bases, with 10 bases sitting between them. This CDR3 is CATSDTSKDTGELFF. The CDR3 nucleotides read TGTGCCACCAGTGATACTAGTAAGGACACCGGGGAGCTGTTTTTT.

This chain links TRBV6-5 with TRBJ2-5; 15 bases match TRBD2. This CDR3 has 15 amino acids. V shed 9 bases and J 4 bases; nucleotides not matched to a gene: 6. Germline V gene sequence: CDR1 MNHEY, CDR2 SVGAGI. The CDR3 protein is CASPGLAGGRETQYF. DNA of the CDR3: TGTGCCAGTCCCGGACTAGCGGGAGGGAGAGAGACCCAGTACTTC.

The chain is built from TRBV6-2 or TRBV6-3 and TRBJ1-2; D gene ambiguous. In germline, CDR1 is MNHEY, CDR2 SVGEGT. With 3 bases removed from V and 1 base from J, the gap between germline ends came to 15 bases. CDR3 length equals 16 residues. The CDR3 protein is CASSYGQLLINYGYTF. CDR3 nucleotide sequence: TGTGCCAGCAGTTATGGCCAACTACTCATTAACTATGGCTACACCTTC.

The gene calls are TRBV5-3 and TRBJ1-5, with D unresolved. Being an ORF, TRBV5-3 has a function that is uncertain. The V end was cut by 2 bases, the J end by 3 bases, with 15 bases between. This CDR3 contains 16 residues. This chain's CDR3 is CARSFTCARDNQPQHF. As DNA, the CDR3 is TGTGCCAGAAGCTTTACTTGTGCTAGGGACAATCAGCCCCAGCATTTT.

This clone has only one observation. The chain carries TRBV7-2 and TRBJ2-7; the match to TRBD1 covers 9 bases. This CDR3 is 15 amino acids long. Trimming removed 2 bases from V and 2 bases from J; junction bases left unmatched: 4. Looked up from germline, CDR1 is SGHTA and CDR2 is FQGNSA. The CDR3 reads CASSLSDRGPYEQYF. In nucleotides, the CDR3 is TGTGCCAGCAGCTTATCGGACAGGGGCCCCTACGAGCAGTACTTC.

This clone appeared a few times. This rearrangement joins TRBV4-3 to TRBJ2-3; 10 nucleotides align to TRBD2. CDR1 and CDR2 from the germline V gene are LGHNA and YSLEER. The CDR3 covers 15 residues. V trimming: 4 bases; J trimming: 5 bases; junction bases outside the gene matches: 6. The CDR3 protein is CASSLRAGGKDTQYF. Here the CDR3 DNA reads TGCGCCAGCAGCCTCAGAGCGGGAGGGAAAGATACGCAGTATTTT.

The chain combines TRBV19 with TRBJ2-3; D is unclear. This CDR3 spans 13 amino acids. V was trimmed by 1 base and J by 6 bases, leaving 8 bases between them. Germline assignment: CDR1 LNHDA and CDR2 SQIVND (reference sequence). The CDR3 DNA reads TGTGCCAGTAGTATAGCGAGATGGGATACGCAGTATTTT. Protein sequence: CASSIARWDTQYF.

The chain couples TRBV19 to TRBJ1-4; tentatively, D is TRBD1 (5 bases). Germline CDR1 reads LNHDA; CDR2 reads SQIVND (reference sequence). V was clipped by 3 bases and J by 5 bases, with 10 bases between them. This CDR3 region has 14 residues. The CDR3 here is CASSMRGLNEKLFF. CDR3 DNA sequence: TGTGCCAGTAGTATGAGGGGCCTAAATGAAAAACTGTTTTTT.

V is TRBV27 and J is TRBJ1-5; 7 nucleotides match TRBD1. After removal of 4 bases from V and 4 bases from J, the junction contained 4 bases not matched to a gene. The CDR3 runs 14 residues. The germline CDR1 and CDR2 sequences are MNHEY and SMNVEV (reference sequence). The CDR3 protein is CASSSGDSNQPQHF. The CDR3 DNA reads as TGTGCCAGCAGTTCGGGGGACAGTAATCAGCCCCAGCATTTT.

The chain recombines TRBV7-9 with TRBJ2-7; D is perhaps TRBD2 (5 bases). CDR1 and CDR2 (germline): SEHNR, FQNEAQ (reference sequence). The CDR3 runs 14 residues. V was clipped by 5 bases and J by 0 bases, with 11 bases between them. CDR3 nucleotide sequence: TGTGCCAGCAGCCGCGGGTTACCCTCCTACGAGCAGTACTTC. As protein: CASSRGLPSYEQYF.

This rearrangement joins TRBV7-6 to TRBJ2-1; D might be TRBD1 (6 bases). The CDR3 totals 18 residues. Looked up from germline, CDR1 is SGHVS and CDR2 is FNYEAQ. V was clipped by 0 bases and J by 8 bases, with 23 bases between them. The CDR3 spells CASSLAPLTGLVSDEQFF. The CDR3 DNA sequence: TGTGCCAGCAGCTTAGCCCCATTAACAGGGCTTGTATCGGATGAGCAGTTCTTC.

J is TRBJ2-7 and V is TRBV6-1; D possibly corresponds to TRBD1 (6 bases). CDR3 length: 16 amino acids. Trimming took off 0 bases at V and 4 bases at J, with 16 bases between the two ends. The germline CDR1 and CDR2 sequences are MNHNS and SASEGT. CDR3 sequence (DNA): TGTGCCAGCAGTGAAGCGGGGGCTAGCCCTTTATACGAGCAGTACTTC. This gives the protein CASSEAGASPLYEQYF.

In nucleotides, the CDR3 is TGTGCCAGCAGTAGACCGAGGGCCCTAAGGGAGCTGTTTTTT. Translating it yields CASSRPRALRELFF. V and J are TRBV11-2 and TRBJ2-2, with TRBD2 as a possible D gene (5 bases). Per the germline V gene, CDR1 is SGHAT and CDR2 is FQNNGV. There are 14 residues in the CDR3. Trimming removed 6 bases from V and 9 bases from J, with 17 bases in between.

Only one count was recorded for this clone. The chain couples TRBV18 to TRBJ1-6, with 9 bases matching TRBD1. CDR1 KGHSH and CDR2 LQKENI come from the germline V gene. There are 15 residues in the CDR3. With V trimmed by 6 bases and J by 11 bases, 11 bases remained unmatched. CDR3 DNA sequence: TGTGCCAGCTCTCCGGACAGGGGAATTGAAGCACCCCTCCACTTT. This codes for CASSPDRGIEAPLHF.

The chain uses TRBV5-4 and TRBJ2-1; 7 nucleotides match TRBD2. The V gene's germline CDR1 is SGHNT and CDR2 YYREEE (reference sequence). The CDR3 consists of 15 residues. With V trimmed by 4 bases and J by 0 bases, 4 bases remained unmatched. The CDR3 DNA sequence: TGTGCCAGCAGCCAGACTAGCCTCTCCTACAATGAGCAGTTCTTC. It translates to CASSQTSLSYNEQFF. The variable domain in full, completed from reference TRBV5-4 and TRBJ2-1, reads ETGVTQSPTHLIKTRGQQVTLRCSSQSGHNTVSWYQQALGQGPQFIFQYYREEENGRGNFPPRFSGLQFPNYSSELNVNALELDDSALYLCASSQTSLSYNEQFFGPGTRLTVL.

The chain employs TRBV11-2 and TRBJ1-1; D call uncertain. CDR1 SGHAT and CDR2 FQNNGV come from the germline V gene. The CDR3 totals 14 residues. The ends were cut back, 1 base at V and 1 base at J, with 7 bases in the middle. CDR3 sequence reads: CASSLGARNTEAFF. For the CDR3, the DNA is TGTGCCAGCAGCTTAGGGGCCAGGAACACTGAAGCTTTCTTT.

The CDR3 DNA reads TGTGCCACCTTTATACCACAGGGAGAAGCTTTCTTT. Translation gives CATFIPQGEAFF. V and J are TRBV28 and TRBJ1-1; D may be TRBD1 (6 bases). The germline V and J ends were trimmed by 10 bases and 8 bases, with 17 bases remaining between them. Germline-derived CDR1 and CDR2 are MDHEN and SYDVKM. The CDR3 runs to 12 residues.

This clone has more than one count but fewer than ten. The chain is built from TRBV6-4 and TRBJ1-6, with D possibly matching TRBD1 (5 bases). Germline V gives CDR1 MRHNA, CDR2 SNTAGT. The CDR3 has 13 amino acids. The V gene lost 7 bases and the J gene lost 5 bases, with 9 bases spanning the gap. The CDR3 protein is CASNLGDNSPLHF. Written as DNA, the CDR3 is TGTGCCAGCAATCTAGGGGATAATTCACCCCTCCACTTT.

This clone occurred a few times. The J gene is TRBJ1-5, the V gene TRBV24-1; a weak D match, TRBD1 (6 bases). Trimming removed 4 bases from V and 3 bases from J, with 21 bases in between. Germline V lookup: CDR1 KGHDR, CDR2 SFDVKD. The CDR3 contains 18 residues. DNA of the CDR3: TGTGCCACCAGTGACCCCTCCGTGTCAGGGGTTTCCAATCAGCCCCAGCATTTT. Protein sequence: CATSDPSVSGVSNQPQHF.

This clone has only a few counts. The chain carries TRBV5-1 and TRBJ2-7, with 7 bases that match TRBD1. This CDR3 is built from 14 residues. Germline assignment: CDR1 SGHRS and CDR2 YFSETQ. Trimming took 0 bases from V and 3 from J; bases not matched to a gene: 3. As DNA, the CDR3 is TGCGCCAGCAGCTTGGGAGGGGGCTTCTACGAGCAGTACTTC. Translation gives CASSLGGGFYEQYF.

The chain has TRBV7-8 and TRBJ1-5; 7 nucleotides align to TRBD1. The CDR3 extends over 14 amino acids. The V and J ends lost 1 base and 9 bases, in that order; junction bases with no gene match: 6. Germline CDR1 SGHVS, CDR2 FQNEAQ. In DNA, the CDR3 is TGTGCCAGCAGCTTAGTGGGGCAGGGGGGGCCCCAGCATTTT. Translating gives CASSLVGQGGPQHF. Combining the CDR3 with reference TRBV7-8 and TRBJ1-5 gives the whole variable domain GAGVSQSPRYKVAKRGQDVALRCDPISGHVSLFWYQQALGQGPEFLTYFQNEAQLDKSGLPSDRFFAERPEGSVSTLKIQRTQQEDSAVYLCASSLVGQGGPQHFGDGTRLSIL.